These T cell receptor beta chains were read from a single sample in a study of CD8+CD57+ T cells in acquired aplastic anemia. TCRdb reprocessed the reads via MiXCR and lists one record per CDR3 protein. The sample lists roughly 80,000 distinct CDR3 sequences, roughly three quarters occurring once. The sequenced sample consisted of sorted CD4+, CD8+, or CD8+CD57+ T cells (not recorded which) from PBMCs. These receptors were obtained from a human donor with aplastic anemia. The CDR3 runs from the conserved cysteine through the conserved F or W. Each record gives: J gene, V gene, clone size, D gene, CDR3 DNA, CDR3 protein. The D gene is left open where the match is weak. Clone size appears in some rows only: once, few, many, or a class for an expanded clone.

j_call: TRBJ2-3; v_call: TRBV24-1; clone_size: NA; d_call: NA; cdr3_nt: TGTGCCACCAGTGACCCTCCTAGCGGAGGGGGTACAGATACGCAGTATTTT; cdr3_aa: CATSDPPSGGGTDTQYF
j_call: TRBJ2-7; v_call: TRBV2; clone_size: NA; d_call: NA; cdr3_nt: TGTGCCAGCTACCCGACCAGGGTGGCCTTCTACGAGCAGTACTTC; cdr3_aa: CASYPTRVAFYEQYF
j_call: TRBJ2-5; v_call: TRBV15; clone_size: NA; d_call: NA; cdr3_nt: TGTGCCACCAGCAGACCCCGTGTTGAAGGCGAGACCCAGTACTTC; cdr3_aa: CATSRPRVEGETQYF
j_call: TRBJ2-7; v_call: TRBV18; clone_size: NA; d_call: NA; cdr3_nt: TGTGACAGCTCACCACCGATGACAACCTACGAGCAGTACTTC; cdr3_aa: CDSSPPMTTYEQYF
j_call: TRBJ2-6; v_call: TRBV2; clone_size: NA; d_call: NA; cdr3_nt: TGTGCCAGCAGTGACAGGGTTGGGGCCAACGTCCTGACTTTC; cdr3_aa: CASSDRVGANVLTF
j_call: TRBJ2-7; v_call: TRBV10-3; clone_size: many; d_call: TRBD1; cdr3_nt: TGTGCCATCAGTGAGTCGGACAGGGGGAACGAGCAGTACTTC; cdr3_aa: CAISESDRGNEQYF
j_call: TRBJ1-6; v_call: TRBV20-1; clone_size: once; d_call: NA; cdr3_nt: TGCAGTGCTAGACAGGGATCGGGGTGGAGTTCACCCCTCCACTTT; cdr3_aa: CSARQGSGWSSPLHF
j_call: TRBJ1-2; v_call: TRBV14; clone_size: NA; d_call: TRBD1; cdr3_nt: TGTGCCAGCAGCCAAACCAGACAGGGTGATGGCTACACCTTC; cdr3_aa: CASSQTRQGDGYTF
j_call: TRBJ2-1; v_call: TRBV19; clone_size: NA; d_call: NA; cdr3_nt: TGTGCCAGTAGTTATCCGGGTGACTACAATGAGCAGTTCTTC; cdr3_aa: CASSYPGDYNEQFF
j_call: TRBJ1-4; v_call: TRBV12-3/TRBV12-4; clone_size: NA; d_call: NA; cdr3_nt: TGTGCCAGCAGTTTAACAGGGAATGAAAAACTGTTTTTT; cdr3_aa: CASSLTGNEKLFF
j_call: TRBJ1-5; v_call: TRBV19; clone_size: NA; d_call: NA; cdr3_nt: TGTGCCAGTAGTATGTCACTTAGTAGCAATCAGCCCCAGCATTTT; cdr3_aa: CASSMSLSSNQPQHF
j_call: TRBJ2-2; v_call: TRBV29-1; clone_size: NA; d_call: TRBD2; cdr3_nt: TGCAGCGCCGTCGGGGGGTTGAGCACCGGGGAGCTGTTTTTT; cdr3_aa: CSAVGGLSTGELFF
j_call: TRBJ2-5; v_call: TRBV7-6; clone_size: NA; d_call: NA; cdr3_nt: TGTGCCAGCAGCTTTTCCCGAAGCCAGGGGAGAGGAGAGACCCAGTACTTC; cdr3_aa: CASSFSRSQGRGETQYF
j_call: TRBJ2-7; v_call: TRBV20-1; clone_size: few; d_call: NA; cdr3_nt: TGCAGTGCTAACCGGGGTTCGAGCCTCTACGAGCAGTACTTC; cdr3_aa: CSANRGSSLYEQYF
j_call: TRBJ2-3; v_call: TRBV6-5; clone_size: NA; d_call: NA; cdr3_nt: TGTGCCAGCAGTTACTCGGAAGAAACAGATACGCAGTATTTT; cdr3_aa: CASSYSEETDTQYF
j_call: TRBJ2-5; v_call: TRBV2; clone_size: NA; d_call: TRBD1; cdr3_nt: TGTGCCAGCAGCCCGGGACAGGTAGAGACCCAGTACTTC; cdr3_aa: CASSPGQVETQYF
j_call: TRBJ1-1; v_call: TRBV7-2; clone_size: NA; d_call: NA; cdr3_nt: TGTGCCAGCAGCGACGGAACTAACACTGAAGCTTTCTTT; cdr3_aa: CASSDGTNTEAFF
j_call: TRBJ1-1; v_call: TRBV10-3; clone_size: NA; d_call: NA; cdr3_nt: TGTGCCAGCAGTGGGACAAACATGAACACTGAAGCTTTCTTT; cdr3_aa: CASSGTNMNTEAFF
j_call: TRBJ2-7; v_call: TRBV29-1; clone_size: NA; d_call: NA; cdr3_nt: TGCAGCGTTGTTGCAACAAAAGAAAGACAGGACTCTACCTACGAGCAGTACTTC; cdr3_aa: CSVVATKERQDSTYEQYF
j_call: TRBJ2-3; v_call: TRBV2; clone_size: NA; d_call: TRBD2; cdr3_nt: TGTGCCAGCAGTGCTAGCGGGAGGGCCGTTGGAGATACGCAGTATTTT; cdr3_aa: CASSASGRAVGDTQYF
j_call: TRBJ1-1; v_call: TRBV10-3; clone_size: NA; d_call: NA; cdr3_nt: TGTGCCATCAGTGAGGGTCAGGGGATAGTGAACACTGAAGCTTTCTTT; cdr3_aa: CAISEGQGIVNTEAFF
j_call: TRBJ1-2; v_call: TRBV29-1; clone_size: NA; d_call: NA; cdr3_nt: TGCAGCGTTGAGTTCCGGGGATTTCCATATGGCTACACCTTC; cdr3_aa: CSVEFRGFPYGYTF
j_call: TRBJ2-1; v_call: TRBV6-4; clone_size: many; d_call: TRBD2; cdr3_nt: TGTGCCAGCAGTGACTCGGTAGCGGGCCTCAATGAGCAGTTCTTC; cdr3_aa: CASSDSVAGLNEQFF
j_call: TRBJ2-7; v_call: TRBV5-1; clone_size: many; d_call: NA; cdr3_nt: TGCGCCAGCAGCTGGGACGGAAGCTCCTACGAGCAGTACTTC; cdr3_aa: CASSWDGSSYEQYF
j_call: TRBJ1-6; v_call: TRBV19; clone_size: NA; d_call: NA; cdr3_nt: TGTGCCAGTAGTCGGGATAATTCACCCCTCCACTTT; cdr3_aa: CASSRDNSPLHF
j_call: TRBJ2-1; v_call: TRBV24-1; clone_size: NA; d_call: NA; cdr3_nt: TGTGCCACCAGTGATTTAAGGGGGGCCGCCTACAATGAGCAGTTCTTC; cdr3_aa: CATSDLRGAAYNEQFF
j_call: TRBJ2-2; v_call: TRBV10-2; clone_size: NA; d_call: TRBD1; cdr3_nt: TGTGCCAGCAAGGAGGGACAGGTCGTCGGGGAGCTGTTTTTT; cdr3_aa: CASKEGQVVGELFF
j_call: TRBJ2-7; v_call: TRBV7-9; clone_size: NA; d_call: NA; cdr3_nt: TGTGCCAGCAGCTTATTGCGGGGTGCCTACGAGCAGTACTTC; cdr3_aa: CASSLLRGAYEQYF
j_call: TRBJ2-5; v_call: TRBV20-1; clone_size: NA; d_call: TRBD1; cdr3_nt: TGCAGTGCTAAGGGGGCGGGACAGGGGGCCCAAGAGACCCAGTACTTC; cdr3_aa: CSAKGAGQGAQETQYF
j_call: TRBJ1-1; v_call: TRBV19; clone_size: few; d_call: NA; cdr3_nt: TGTGCCAGTAGTAGTGTAGGGGTCACTGAAGCTTTCTTT; cdr3_aa: CASSSVGVTEAFF
j_call: TRBJ2-3; v_call: TRBV13; clone_size: NA; d_call: TRBD2; cdr3_nt: TGTGCCAGCAGCTTAAGAGGTTGGGGGGGGGGATCTTCAGATACGCAGTATTTT; cdr3_aa: CASSLRGWGGGSSDTQYF
j_call: TRBJ2-5; v_call: TRBV7-3; clone_size: NA; d_call: TRBD2; cdr3_nt: TGTGCCAGCAACCTATGGCTAGCGGGGGAAGAGACCCAGTACTTC; cdr3_aa: CASNLWLAGEETQYF
j_call: TRBJ1-2; v_call: TRBV20-1; clone_size: NA; d_call: NA; cdr3_nt: TGCAGTTACCGAGCCTCCCACGGCGGGATTGAGACCTATGGCTACACCTTC; cdr3_aa: CSYRASHGGIETYGYTF
j_call: TRBJ2-1; v_call: TRBV4-2; clone_size: once; d_call: NA; cdr3_nt: TGTGCCAGCAGCTTAGCCTACAACAATGAGCAGTTCTTC; cdr3_aa: CASSLAYNNEQFF
j_call: TRBJ2-2; v_call: TRBV7-8; clone_size: NA; d_call: NA; cdr3_nt: TGTGCCAGCAGCCCCTCGCCGGGGGAGCTGTTTTTT; cdr3_aa: CASSPSPGELFF
j_call: TRBJ2-5; v_call: TRBV7-9; clone_size: few; d_call: NA; cdr3_nt: TGTGCCAGCAGTAAAGAGACCCAGTACTTC; cdr3_aa: CASSKETQYF
j_call: TRBJ2-3; v_call: TRBV12-3/TRBV12-4; clone_size: NA; d_call: NA; cdr3_nt: TGTGCCAGCAGTGATGATCCTTCTAGCACAGATACGCAGTATTTT; cdr3_aa: CASSDDPSSTDTQYF